The next 10 T cell receptor beta chains were all read from a single sample in a study of cytomegalovirus exposure and HLA in healthy donors. Primers for the PCR totalled 60 Vbeta and 13 Jbeta. Produced via immunoSEQ multiplex PCR; TCRdb's table is partial and in-frame only. The sample has 210,000 or so clones, around 80% seen once. The sequenced sample was PBMCs. These receptor sequences come from a woman aged 40 to 55 in good health and CMV-seronegative.

This chain joins TRBV7-3 and TRBJ2-1; 15 positions match TRBD2. The germline CDR1 and CDR2 sequences are SGHTA and FQGTGA. V gave up 0 bases and J gave up 10 bases; unmatched junction bases: 4. This CDR3 is 16 amino acids long. The CDR3 loop reads CASSLTGTSGGKEQFF. The DNA for the CDR3 is TGTGCCAGCAGCTTAACGGGGACTAGCGGGGGGAAGGAGCAGTTCTTC.

This clone was detected once. The rearrangement links TRBV23-1 to TRBJ2-7, with 9 bases that match TRBD1. TRBV23-1 is reported as an ORF; its role is uncertain. The CDR3 contains 13 residues. Trimming at V came to 11 bases and at J to 2 bases, leaving 7 bases not matched to a gene. CDR3 loop: CAGSTGGPYEQYF. CDR3 DNA: TGCGCCGGGTCTACAGGGGGCCCCTACGAGCAGTACTTC.

This clone showed up just a few times. V usage is TRBV2 and J usage is TRBJ2-3; 9 bases line up with TRBD1. This CDR3 has 15 amino acids. The trim removed 3 bases at V and 4 bases at J, leaving 5 bases unmatched. CDR1 and CDR2 (germline): SNHLY, FYNNEI. The CDR3 DNA sequence: TGTGCCAGCAGTGAGGGACAGGGTCGCGCAGATACGCAGTATTTT. Translating gives CASSEGQGRADTQYF.

This chain connects TRBV5-1 to TRBJ2-7; D possibly corresponds to TRBD2 (6 bases). Trimming shortened V by 1 base and J by 7 bases, and 9 bases separated the two germline ends. Germline V gene data show CDR1 as SGHRS and CDR2 as YFSETQ. The CDR3 runs to 12 residues. CDR3 region: CASSLPSEEQYF. The CDR3 region has the DNA TGCGCCAGCAGCTTGCCTAGCGAAGAGCAGTACTTC.

The genes are TRBV10-2 and TRBJ2-7; D may be TRBD2 (5 bases). The length of the CDR3 is 14 residues. Trimming stripped 5 bases from V and 1 base from J, with 12 bases between. Germline lookup yields CDR1 WSHSY and CDR2 SAAADI. This CDR3 reads CASSLGGLSYEQYF. DNA of the CDR3: TGCGCCAGCAGTCTAGGAGGATTATCCTACGAGCAGTACTTC.

The genes are TRBV29-1 and TRBJ1-2; a possible D gene is TRBD1 (5 bases). The length of the CDR3 is 13 residues. The V end lost 6 bases, the J end lost 7 bases, and 18 bases lay between the germline ends. Germline CDR1 and CDR2: SQVTM and ANQGSEA. The CDR3 sequence is CSVHLGGDGGYTF. For the CDR3, the DNA is TGCAGCGTCCACCTCGGGGGGGATGGTGGCTACACCTTC.

The chain carries TRBV7-2 and TRBJ2-1, with 7 bases aligning to TRBD2. There are 16 residues in the CDR3. Germline loops: CDR1 SGHTA, CDR2 FQGNSA. Trimming took 3 bases from V and 4 from J; bases not matched to a gene: 9. The CDR3 DNA reads as TGTGCCAGCAGCTTCGCGCCCGGGGGAGGGTACAATGAGCAGTTCTTC. Protein product: CASSFAPGGGYNEQFF.

The rearrangement uses TRBV15 and TRBJ2-1; 9 nucleotides line up with TRBD1. J lost 6 bases, V lost 6 bases, and 3 bases had no gene match. The CDR3 has 13 amino acids. Germline values: CDR1 LNHNV, CDR2 YYDKDF (reference sequence). The CDR3 DNA follows: TGTGCCACCAGGTGGACAGGGGCCAATGAGCAGTTCTTC. Translated: CATRWTGANEQFF.

J is TRBJ1-3 and V is TRBV19; D is unclear. The CDR3 extends over 14 amino acids. The germline CDR1 and CDR2 sequences are LNHDA and SQIVND (reference sequence). Trimming cost V 8 bases and J 2 bases, with 13 bases left between them. CDR3 sequence (DNA): TGTGCCAGTCGAGAAGTTGAGGCTGGAAACACCATATATTTT. This translates into CASREVEAGNTIYF. Full variable domain (outside the CDR3, taken from reference TRBV19 and TRBJ1-3): DGGITQSPKYLFRKEGQNVTLSCEQNLNHDAMYWYRQDPGQGLRLIYYSQIVNDFQKGDIAEGYSVSREKKESFPLTVTSAQKNPTAFYLCASREVEAGNTIYFGEGSWLTVV.

A single count supports this clone. V is TRBV11-3 and J is TRBJ1-1; D not certain. Trimming took 0 bases from V and 9 from J, leaving 11 bases between them. Germline CDR1 and CDR2: SGHNT and YENEEA. This CDR3 is 13 amino acids long. DNA for the CDR3: TGTGCCAGCAGCTTAGAACAGCCAGCCCAAGCTTTCTTT. Amino acid sequence: CASSLEQPAQAFF.